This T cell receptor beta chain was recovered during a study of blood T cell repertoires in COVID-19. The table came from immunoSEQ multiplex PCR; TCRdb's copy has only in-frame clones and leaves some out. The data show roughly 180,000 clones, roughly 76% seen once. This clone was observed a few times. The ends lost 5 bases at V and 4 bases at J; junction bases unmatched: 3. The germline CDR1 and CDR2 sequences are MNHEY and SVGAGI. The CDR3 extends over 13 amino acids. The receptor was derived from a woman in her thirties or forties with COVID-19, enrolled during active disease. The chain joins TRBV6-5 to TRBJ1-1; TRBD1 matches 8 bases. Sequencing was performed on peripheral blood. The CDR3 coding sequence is TGTGCCAGCAGTCGACAGGGGAGCACTGAAGCTTTCTTT. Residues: CASSRQGSTEAFF.